This TCR beta chain was retrieved from a study of CD4 T cells in relation to SARS-CoV-2 and coronaviruses. Study summary: Patient ages ranged from 21 to 72, median 38. The HLA restriction of the shared crossreactive spike epitopes was mapped.

Survey-level TCR-beta sequencing used DNA from CEF-cultured naive and memory CD4+ T cells. Clones were sequenced by immunoSEQ multiplex PCR, and TCRdb holds only the in-frame ones, with some missing. The sample holds 43,000 or so clones, roughly 87% seen once. There are 13 residues in the CDR3. Germline V lookup: CDR1 SGHTS, CDR2 YDEGEE. V was trimmed by 0 bases and J by 2 bases, leaving 6 bases between them. Regarding the study as a whole: The cross-reactivity analysis covered only spike protein, not other viral proteins.

To note about this clone: Its antigen is as yet unknown.

The sequencing sample was made of naive CD4+ T cells from PBMCs, cultured in vitro. Specified subset: naive CD4+ T cells isolated by negative enrichment. The source of this sequence is an adult with COVID-19. The chain is built from TRBV5-8 and TRBJ2-7; D remains ambiguous. The CDR3: CASSLAPTYEQYF. CDR3 DNA sequence: TGTGCCAGCAGCTTGGCGCCCACCTACGAGCAGTACTTC.